The present T cell receptor (beta chain) was sequenced within a study of T-cell memory formation after mild COVID-19. The wider study: TCR clustering was largely donor specific.

Germline values: CDR1 SGHRS, CDR2 YFSETQ. The V and J ends lost 4 bases and 3 bases respectively, with 14 bases between them. This CDR3 is built from 15 residues. Constant-segment primers served in 5'RACE that generated TCR alpha and TCR beta cDNA libraries bearing sample barcodes and UMIs. TCRdb processed the 5' RACE reads anew with MiXCR; each CDR3 protein has one entry. The data contain roughly 480,000 distinct CDR3 sequences, more than 20% of them singletons. This clonotype was sampled from an adult woman who had mild COVID-19 (a few samples of this study predate the infection). Cell type and time point are not known. This sequence joins TRBV5-1 and TRBJ1-3; maybe TRBD1 (6 bases). The source material was PBMCs or a T cell subset sorted from them (not recorded which). In DNA form, the CDR3 reads TGCGCCAGCAGCGAAGGACAGTATGGTGGAAACACCATATATTTT. Its translation: CASSEGQYGGNTIYF.